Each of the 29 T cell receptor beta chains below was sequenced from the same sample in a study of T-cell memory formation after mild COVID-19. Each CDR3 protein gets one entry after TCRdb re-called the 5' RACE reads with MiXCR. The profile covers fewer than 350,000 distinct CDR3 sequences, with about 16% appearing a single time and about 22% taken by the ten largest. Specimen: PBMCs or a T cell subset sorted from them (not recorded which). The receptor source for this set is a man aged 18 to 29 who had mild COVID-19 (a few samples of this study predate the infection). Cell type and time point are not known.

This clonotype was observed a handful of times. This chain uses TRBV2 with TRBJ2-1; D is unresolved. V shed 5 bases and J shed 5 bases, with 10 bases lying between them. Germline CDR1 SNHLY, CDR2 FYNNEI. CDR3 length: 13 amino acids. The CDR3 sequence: CASSSQMHNEQFF. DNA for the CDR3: TGTGCCAGCAGTTCACAGATGCACAATGAGCAGTTCTTC.

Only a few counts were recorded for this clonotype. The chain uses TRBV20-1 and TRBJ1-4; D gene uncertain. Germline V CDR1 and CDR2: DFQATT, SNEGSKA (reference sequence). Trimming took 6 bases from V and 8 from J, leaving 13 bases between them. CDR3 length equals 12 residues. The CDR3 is CSARNLLEKLFF. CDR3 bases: TGCAGTGCCAGAAATCTCCTCGAAAAACTGTTTTTT.

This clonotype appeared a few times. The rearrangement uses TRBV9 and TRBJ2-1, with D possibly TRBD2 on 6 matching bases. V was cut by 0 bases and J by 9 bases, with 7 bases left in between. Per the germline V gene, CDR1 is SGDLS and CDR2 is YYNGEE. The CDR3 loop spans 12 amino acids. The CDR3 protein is CASSVVRGEQFF. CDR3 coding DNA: TGTGCCAGCAGCGTAGTGCGGGGTGAGCAGTTCTTC.

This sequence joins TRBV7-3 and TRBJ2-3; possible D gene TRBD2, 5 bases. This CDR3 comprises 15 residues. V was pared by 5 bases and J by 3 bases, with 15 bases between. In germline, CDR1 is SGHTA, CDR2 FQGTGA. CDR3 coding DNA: TGTGCCAGCAGCAAAATACCCGGCGGGACAGATACGCAGTATTTT. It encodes CASSKIPGGTDTQYF.

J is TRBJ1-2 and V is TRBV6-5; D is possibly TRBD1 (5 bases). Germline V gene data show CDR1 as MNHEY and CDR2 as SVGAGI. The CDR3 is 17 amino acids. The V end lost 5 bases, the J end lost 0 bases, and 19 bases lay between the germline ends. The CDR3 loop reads CASSDFGAGLANYGYTF. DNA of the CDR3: TGTGCCAGCAGTGATTTTGGGGCAGGATTAGCTAACTATGGCTACACCTTC.

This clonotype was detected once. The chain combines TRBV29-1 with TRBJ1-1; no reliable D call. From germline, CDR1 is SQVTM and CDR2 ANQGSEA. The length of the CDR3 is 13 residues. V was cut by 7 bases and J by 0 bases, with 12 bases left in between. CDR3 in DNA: TGCAGCGCTGCAAAAATTTTGAACACTGAAGCTTTCTTT. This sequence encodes CSAAKILNTEAFF.

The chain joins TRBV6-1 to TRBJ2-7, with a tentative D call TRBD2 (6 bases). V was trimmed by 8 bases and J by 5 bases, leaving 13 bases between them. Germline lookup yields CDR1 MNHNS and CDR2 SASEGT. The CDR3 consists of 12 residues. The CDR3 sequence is CASRHGGDEQYF. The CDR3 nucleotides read TGTGCCAGCCGTCACGGGGGAGACGAGCAGTACTTC.

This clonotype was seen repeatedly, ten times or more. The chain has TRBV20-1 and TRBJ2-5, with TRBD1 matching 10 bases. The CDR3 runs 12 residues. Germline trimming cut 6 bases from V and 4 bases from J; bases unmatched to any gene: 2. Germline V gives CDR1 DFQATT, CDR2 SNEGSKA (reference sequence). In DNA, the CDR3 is TGCAGTGCCCGGACAGGGGGAGAGACCCAGTACTTC. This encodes CSARTGGETQYF.

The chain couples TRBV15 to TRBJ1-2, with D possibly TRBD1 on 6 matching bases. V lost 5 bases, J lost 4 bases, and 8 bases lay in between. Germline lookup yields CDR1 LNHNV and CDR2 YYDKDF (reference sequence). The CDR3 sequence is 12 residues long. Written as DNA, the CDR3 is TGTGCCACCAGCTTGGACAGCTATGGCTACACCTTC. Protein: CATSLDSYGYTF.

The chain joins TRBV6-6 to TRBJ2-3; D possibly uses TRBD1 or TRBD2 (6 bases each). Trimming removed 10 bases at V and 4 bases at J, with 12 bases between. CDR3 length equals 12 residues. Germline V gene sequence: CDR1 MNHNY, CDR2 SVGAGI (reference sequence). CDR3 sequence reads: CAIQGTADTQYF. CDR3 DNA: TGTGCCATTCAGGGGACTGCAGATACGCAGTATTTT.

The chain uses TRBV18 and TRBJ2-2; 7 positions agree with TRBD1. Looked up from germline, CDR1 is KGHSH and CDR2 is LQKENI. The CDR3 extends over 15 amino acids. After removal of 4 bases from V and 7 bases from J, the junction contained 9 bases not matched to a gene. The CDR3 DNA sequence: TGTGCCAGCTCACGGGACAGACCTATGAGCGGGGAGCTGTTTTTT. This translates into CASSRDRPMSGELFF.

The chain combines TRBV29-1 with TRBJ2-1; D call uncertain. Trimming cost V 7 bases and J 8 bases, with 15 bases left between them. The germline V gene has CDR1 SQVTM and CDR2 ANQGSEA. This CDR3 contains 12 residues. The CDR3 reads CSAGPGNYEQFF. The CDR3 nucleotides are TGCAGCGCCGGTCCTGGGAACTATGAGCAGTTCTTC.

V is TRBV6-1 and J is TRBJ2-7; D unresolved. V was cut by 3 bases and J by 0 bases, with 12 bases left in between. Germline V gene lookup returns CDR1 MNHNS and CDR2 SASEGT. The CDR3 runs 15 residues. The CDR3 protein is CASSEGIGSSYEQYF. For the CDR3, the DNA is TGTGCCAGCAGTGAGGGTATCGGCAGCTCCTACGAGCAGTACTTC.

DNA of the CDR3: TGTGCCAGCAGTTTCACGGGAAACCAGCCCCAGCATTTT. It specifies CASSFTGNQPQHF. The chain uses TRBV12-3 or TRBV12-4 and TRBJ1-5; D is uncertain. The ends were cut back, 3 bases at V and 7 bases at J, with 10 bases in the middle. This CDR3 region has 13 residues.

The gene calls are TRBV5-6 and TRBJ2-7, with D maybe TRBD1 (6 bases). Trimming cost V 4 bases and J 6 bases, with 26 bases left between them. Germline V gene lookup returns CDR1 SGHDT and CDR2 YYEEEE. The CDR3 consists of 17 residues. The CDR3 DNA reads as TGTGCCAGCAGCAGTTTATTCCCGCTCCGGGACAAAGGCGAGCAGTACTTC. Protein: CASSSLFPLRDKGEQYF.

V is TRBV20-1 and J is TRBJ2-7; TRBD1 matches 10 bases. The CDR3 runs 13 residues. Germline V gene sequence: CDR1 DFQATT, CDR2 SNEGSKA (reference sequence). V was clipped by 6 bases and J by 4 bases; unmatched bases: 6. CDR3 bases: TGCAGTGCCGCGACAGGGGGCGCGTACGAGCAGTACTTC. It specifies CSAATGGAYEQYF.

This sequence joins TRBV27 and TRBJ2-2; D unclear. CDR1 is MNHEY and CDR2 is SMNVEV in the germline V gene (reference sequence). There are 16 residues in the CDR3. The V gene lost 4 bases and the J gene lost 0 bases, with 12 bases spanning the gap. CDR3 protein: CASSSRAVSNTGELFF. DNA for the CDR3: TGTGCCAGCAGTTCTAGGGCGGTTTCGAACACCGGGGAGCTGTTTTTT.

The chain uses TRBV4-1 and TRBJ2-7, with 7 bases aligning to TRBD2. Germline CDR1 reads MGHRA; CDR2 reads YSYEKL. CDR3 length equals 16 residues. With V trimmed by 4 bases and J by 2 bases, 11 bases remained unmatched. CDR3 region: CASSPRGGYSTYEQYF. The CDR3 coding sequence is TGCGCCAGCAGCCCTCGGGGAGGGTACTCTACCTACGAGCAGTACTTC.

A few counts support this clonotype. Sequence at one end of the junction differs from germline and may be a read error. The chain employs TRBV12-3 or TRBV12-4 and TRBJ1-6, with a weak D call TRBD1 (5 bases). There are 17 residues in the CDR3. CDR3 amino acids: CASSFFIPGTRNLPLHF. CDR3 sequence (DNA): TGTGCCAGCAGTTTTTTTATCCCGGGGACCCGAAATTTACCCCTCCACTTT.

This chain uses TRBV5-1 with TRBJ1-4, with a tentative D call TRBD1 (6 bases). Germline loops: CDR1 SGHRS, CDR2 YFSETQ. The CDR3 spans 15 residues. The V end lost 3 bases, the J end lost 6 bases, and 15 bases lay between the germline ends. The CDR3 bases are TGCGCCAGCAGCTCCCGACAGGAAAAGGATGAAAAACTGTTTTTT. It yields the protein CASSSRQEKDEKLFF.

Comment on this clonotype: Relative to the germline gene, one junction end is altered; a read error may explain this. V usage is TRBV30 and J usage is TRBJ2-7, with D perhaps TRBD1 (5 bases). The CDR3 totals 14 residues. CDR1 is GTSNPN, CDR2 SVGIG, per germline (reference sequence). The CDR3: CAWRLRGSNYEQHF. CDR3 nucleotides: TGTGCCTGGAGACTTAGGGGCAGTAACTACGAGCAGCACTTC.

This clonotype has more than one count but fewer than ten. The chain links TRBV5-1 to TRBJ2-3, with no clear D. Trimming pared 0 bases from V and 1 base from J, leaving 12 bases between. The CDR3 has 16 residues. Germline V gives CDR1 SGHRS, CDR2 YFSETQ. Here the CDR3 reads CASSLGPNAGTDTQYF. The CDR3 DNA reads TGCGCCAGCAGCTTGGGTCCGAACGCCGGCACAGATACGCAGTATTTT.

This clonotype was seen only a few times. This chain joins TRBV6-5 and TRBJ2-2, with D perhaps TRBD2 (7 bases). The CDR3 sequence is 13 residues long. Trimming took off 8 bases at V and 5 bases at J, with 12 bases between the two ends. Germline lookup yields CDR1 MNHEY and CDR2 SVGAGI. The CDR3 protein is CASGGAGTGELFF. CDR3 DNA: TGTGCCAGCGGGGGGGCCGGGACCGGGGAGCTGTTTTTT.

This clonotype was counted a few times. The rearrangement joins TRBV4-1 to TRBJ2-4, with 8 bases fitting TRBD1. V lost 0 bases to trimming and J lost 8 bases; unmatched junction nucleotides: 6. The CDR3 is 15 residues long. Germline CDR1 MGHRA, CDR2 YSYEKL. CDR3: CASSQEPGGQDIQYF. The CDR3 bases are TGCGCCAGCAGCCAAGAACCAGGGGGCCAGGACATTCAGTACTTC.

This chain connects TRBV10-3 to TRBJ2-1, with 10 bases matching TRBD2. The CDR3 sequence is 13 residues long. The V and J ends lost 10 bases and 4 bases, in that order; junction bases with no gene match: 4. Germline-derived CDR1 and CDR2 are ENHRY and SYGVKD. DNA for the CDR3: TGTGCCACCGAGCGGGGGGGATACAATGAGCAGTTCTTC. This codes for CATERGGYNEQFF.

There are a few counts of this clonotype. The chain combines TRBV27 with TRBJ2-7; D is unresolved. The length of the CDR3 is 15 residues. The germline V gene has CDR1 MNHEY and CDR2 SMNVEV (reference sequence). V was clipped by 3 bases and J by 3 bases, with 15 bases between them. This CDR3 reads CASSFDMPGFYEQYF. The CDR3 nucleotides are TGTGCCAGCAGTTTTGACATGCCCGGCTTCTACGAGCAGTACTTC.

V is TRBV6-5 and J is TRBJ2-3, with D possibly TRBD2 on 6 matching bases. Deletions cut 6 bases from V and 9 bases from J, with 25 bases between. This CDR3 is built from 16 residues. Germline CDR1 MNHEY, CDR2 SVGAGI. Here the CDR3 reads CASSPSRTPPRGTQYF. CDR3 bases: TGTGCCAGCAGCCCCAGCAGGACACCCCCCCGGGGGACGCAGTATTTT.

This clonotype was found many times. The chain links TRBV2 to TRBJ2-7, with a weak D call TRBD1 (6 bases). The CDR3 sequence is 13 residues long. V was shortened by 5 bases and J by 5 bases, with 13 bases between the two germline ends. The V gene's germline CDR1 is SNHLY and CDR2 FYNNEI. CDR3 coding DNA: TGTGCCAGCAGTCTCCGACAGGCCGACGAGCAGTACTTC. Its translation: CASSLRQADEQYF.

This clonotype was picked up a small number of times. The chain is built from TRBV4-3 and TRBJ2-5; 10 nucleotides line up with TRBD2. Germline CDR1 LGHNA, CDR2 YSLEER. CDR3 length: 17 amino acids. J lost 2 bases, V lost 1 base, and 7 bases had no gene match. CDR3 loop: CASSQGASGGPQETQYF. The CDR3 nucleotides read TGCGCCAGCAGCCAAGGTGCTAGCGGGGGTCCTCAAGAGACCCAGTACTTC.